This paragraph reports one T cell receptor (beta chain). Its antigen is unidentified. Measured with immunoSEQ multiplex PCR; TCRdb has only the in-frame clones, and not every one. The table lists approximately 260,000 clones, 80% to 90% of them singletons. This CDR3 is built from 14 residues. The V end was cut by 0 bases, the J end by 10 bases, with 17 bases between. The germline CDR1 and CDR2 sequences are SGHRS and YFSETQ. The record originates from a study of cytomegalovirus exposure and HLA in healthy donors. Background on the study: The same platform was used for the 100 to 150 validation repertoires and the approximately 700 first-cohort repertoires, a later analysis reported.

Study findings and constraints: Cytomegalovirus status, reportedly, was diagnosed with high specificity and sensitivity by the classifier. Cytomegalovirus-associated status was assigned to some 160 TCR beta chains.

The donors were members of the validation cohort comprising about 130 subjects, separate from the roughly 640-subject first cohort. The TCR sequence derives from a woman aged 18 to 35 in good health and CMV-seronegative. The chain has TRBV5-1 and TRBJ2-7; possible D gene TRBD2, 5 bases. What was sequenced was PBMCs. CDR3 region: CASSLGTRETIQYF. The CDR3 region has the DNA TGCGCCAGCAGCTTGGGAACTAGAGAAACCATACAGTACTTC. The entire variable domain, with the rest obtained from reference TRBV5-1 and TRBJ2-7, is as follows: KAGVTQTPRYLIKTRGQQVTLSCSPISGHRSVSWYQQTPGQGLQFLFEYFSETQRNKGNFPGRFSGRQFSNSRSEMNVSTLELGDSALYLCASSLGTRETIQYFGPGTRLTVT.